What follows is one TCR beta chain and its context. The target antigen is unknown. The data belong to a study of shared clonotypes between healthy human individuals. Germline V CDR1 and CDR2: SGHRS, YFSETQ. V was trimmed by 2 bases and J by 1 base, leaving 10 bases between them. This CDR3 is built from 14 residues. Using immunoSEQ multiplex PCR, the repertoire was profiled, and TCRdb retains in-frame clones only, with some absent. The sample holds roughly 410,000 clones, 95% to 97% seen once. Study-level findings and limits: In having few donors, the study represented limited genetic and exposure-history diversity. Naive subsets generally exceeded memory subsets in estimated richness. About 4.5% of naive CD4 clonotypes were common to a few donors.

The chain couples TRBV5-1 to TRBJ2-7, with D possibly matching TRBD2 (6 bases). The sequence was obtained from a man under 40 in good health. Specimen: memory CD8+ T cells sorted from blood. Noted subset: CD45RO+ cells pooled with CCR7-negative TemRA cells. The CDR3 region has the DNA TGCGCCAGCAGCTTCTCCGGGACTTCCTACGAGCAGTACTTC. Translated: CASSFSGTSYEQYF.